Sequencing of this T cell receptor (beta chain) was carried out in a study of blood T cell repertoires in COVID-19. Overall study: Acute-phase and convalescent COVID-19 samples originated in the United States, Italy and Spain. Sources were T cells, B-cell-depleted T cells, or PBMCs; the material itself was cDNA or gDNA.

The CDR3 loop spans 17 amino acids. In the source study's methods: Estimated nucleated cell counts came from reference gene primer amplification. Generated by immunoSEQ multiplex PCR, the TCRdb table keeps only in-frame clones and is missing some. The DNA gave D and trimming, while V, J and clone size come from that table. The table includes over 250,000 clones, 65% to 85% detected once. Seattle researchers signed up patients amid active infection and tracked them longitudinally. The origin of this receptor is a human donor with COVID-19, enrolled during active disease. The donor label of this sample is uncertain. V and J are TRBV21-1 and TRBJ1-5; the table assigns TRBD1, which was not confirmed against the DNA. TRBV21-1 is a listed pseudogene. Material for sequencing was peripheral blood. CDR3 amino acids: CASSKVEGAYSNQPQHF. CDR3 coding DNA: TGTGCCAGCAGCAAAGTTGAGGGGGCTTATAGCAATCAGCCCCAGCATTTT.